This passage covers 9 T cell receptor beta chains from one sample sequenced in a study of CD8+CD57+ T cells in acquired aplastic anemia. CDR3 and TCR beta VDJ profiling relied on genomic DNA as the template. TCRdb passed the reads through MiXCR, listing each CDR3 protein once. The repertoire holds around 200,000 distinct CDR3 sequences, with 48% as singletons. All sequencing subjects had displayed CD8+CD57+ cell expansion on flow cytometry. The source material was sorted CD4+, CD8+, or CD8+CD57+ T cells (not recorded which) from PBMCs. These receptors all stem from a human donor with aplastic anemia.

This clonotype occurred a few times. This rearrangement joins TRBV7-6 to TRBJ2-7; TRBD1 matches 7 bases. The CDR3 is made up of 13 amino acids. The germline V gene encodes CDR1 SGHVS and CDR2 FNYEAQ. J lost 0 bases, V lost 7 bases, and 3 bases had no gene match. DNA for the CDR3: TGTGCCAGCACCCGGGACAGCTCCTACGAGCAGTACTTC. Translated, it gives CASTRDSSYEQYF. Looking up the rest from reference TRBV7-6 and TRBJ2-7 gives the full variable domain: GAGVSQSPRYKVTKRGQDVALRCDPISGHVSLYWYRQALGQGPEFLTYFNYEAQQDKSGLPNDRFSAERPEGSISTLTIQRTEQRDSAMYRCASTRDSSYEQYFGPGTRLTVT.

As for this clonotype: A junction end diverges from the germline sequence, so it may reflect a read error. V is TRBV7-6 and J is TRBJ1-6; D gene uncertain. CDR1 is SGHVS, CDR2 FNYEAQ, per germline. The CDR3 covers 11 residues. The CDR3 protein is CANSLALRTHF. The CDR3 DNA follows: TGTGCCAACAGCTTAGCGCTACGGACCCACTTT.

Ten or more counts support this clonotype. This sequence joins TRBV7-3 and TRBJ2-1; TRBD2 aligns across 9 bases. CDR1 SGHTA and CDR2 FQGTGA come from the germline V gene. The CDR3 sequence is 16 residues long. After removal of 5 bases from V and 1 base from J, the junction contained 6 bases not matched to a gene. The CDR3 loop is CASSPSGGNSYNEQFF. CDR3 sequence (DNA): TGTGCCAGCAGCCCCAGCGGGGGGAATTCCTACAATGAGCAGTTCTTC.

This clonotype has a handful of counts. A much larger clone lies a single base off, so this may be a read error. The chain uses TRBV11-1 and TRBJ1-6; weak D call: TRBD1 (6 bases). The ends were cut back, 0 bases at V and 11 bases at J, with 23 bases in the middle. Germline V gene sequence: CDR1 SGHAT, CDR2 FQDESV (reference sequence). This CDR3 has 18 amino acids. This CDR3 is CASSLALGGNLENPPLHF. The CDR3 DNA reads as TGTGCCAGCAGCTTAGCTTTAGGGGGGAATTTGGAAAATCCACCCCTCCACTTT.

The V and J genes are TRBV20-1 and TRBJ1-2, with a weak D call TRBD1 (6 bases). Germline V gene data show CDR1 as DFQATT and CDR2 as SNEGSKA (reference sequence). The CDR3 sequence is 12 residues long. V dropped 2 bases and J dropped 8 bases, with 12 bases sitting between them. The CDR3 is CSARRGGLGYTF. The CDR3 nucleotides are TGCAGTGCTAGAAGGGGGGGGCTGGGCTACACCTTC.

This chain connects TRBV25-1 to TRBJ2-5, with 7 positions matching TRBD2. The CDR3 has 14 amino acids. Losses at the gene ends were 4 bases for V and 5 bases for J; bases not matched to a gene: 7. Germline CDR1 reads MGHDK; CDR2 reads SYGVNS. CDR3: CASSVAGREETQYF. CDR3 nucleotides: TGTGCCAGCAGTGTGGCAGGGAGGGAGGAGACCCAGTACTTC.

This clonotype has at least ten counts. The rearrangement uses TRBV20-1 and TRBJ2-3, with D perhaps matching TRBD2 (6 bases). V gave up 6 bases and J gave up 1 base, with 17 bases separating them. Germline V CDR1 and CDR2: DFQATT, SNEGSKA (reference sequence). CDR3 length equals 15 residues. The CDR3 DNA is TGCAGTGCGATAGACGGGGGACGCGGCACAGATACGCAGTATTTT. Its translation is CSAIDGGRGTDTQYF.

This clonotype has just a few counts. This chain connects TRBV12-5 to TRBJ2-6; 9 bases are shared with TRBD1. CDR3 size: 19 residues. J gave up 1 base and V 6 bases, and 13 bases lay outside the gene matches. Germline values: CDR1 LGHNT, CDR2 FRNRAP. The CDR3, as DNA: TGTGCTAGTGGCCCGGAACCGGGACAGGGAAGTTCTGGGGCCAACGTCCTGACTTTC. Translation gives CASGPEPGQGSSGANVLTF.

This clonotype was seen only once. The V call is TRBV10-3, the J call TRBJ2-7; the D is unclear. This CDR3 region has 14 residues. V lost 0 bases to trimming and J lost 2 bases, with 8 bases between them. The germline gives CDR1 ENHRY, CDR2 SYGVKD. The CDR3 region is CAISESNTAYEQYF. DNA of the CDR3: TGTGCCATCAGTGAGTCGAACACGGCCTACGAGCAGTACTTC.